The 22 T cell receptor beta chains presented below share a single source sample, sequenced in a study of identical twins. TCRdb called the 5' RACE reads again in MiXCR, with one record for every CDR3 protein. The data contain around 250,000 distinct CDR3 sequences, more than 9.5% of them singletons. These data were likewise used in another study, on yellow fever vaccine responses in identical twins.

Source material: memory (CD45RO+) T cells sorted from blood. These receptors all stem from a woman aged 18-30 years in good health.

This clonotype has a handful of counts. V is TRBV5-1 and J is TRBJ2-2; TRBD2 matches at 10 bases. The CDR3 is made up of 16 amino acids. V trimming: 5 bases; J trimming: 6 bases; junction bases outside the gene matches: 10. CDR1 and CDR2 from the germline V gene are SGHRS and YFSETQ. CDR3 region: CASSSLAGTFAGELFF. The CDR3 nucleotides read TGCGCCAGCAGTTCACTAGCGGGAACTTTCGCCGGGGAGCTGTTTTTT. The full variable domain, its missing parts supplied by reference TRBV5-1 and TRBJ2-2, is KAGVTQTPRYLIKTRGQQVTLSCSPISGHRSVSWYQQTPGQGLQFLFEYFSETQRNKGNFPGRFSGRQFSNSRSEMNVSTLELGDSALYLCASSSLAGTFAGELFFGEGSRLTVL.

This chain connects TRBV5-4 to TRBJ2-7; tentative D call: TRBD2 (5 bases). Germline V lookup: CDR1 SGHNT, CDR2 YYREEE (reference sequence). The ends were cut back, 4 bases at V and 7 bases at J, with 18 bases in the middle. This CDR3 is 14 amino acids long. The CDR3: CASSQPTKPWEQYF. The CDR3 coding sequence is TGTGCCAGCAGCCAACCGACTAAACCCTGGGAGCAGTACTTC.

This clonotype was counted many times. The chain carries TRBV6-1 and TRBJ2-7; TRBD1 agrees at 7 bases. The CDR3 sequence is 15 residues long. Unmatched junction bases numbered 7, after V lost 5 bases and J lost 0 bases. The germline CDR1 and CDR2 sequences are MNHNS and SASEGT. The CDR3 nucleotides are TGTGCCAGCAGTCCCGCGACAGGGAGCTCCTACGAGCAGTACTTC. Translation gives CASSPATGSSYEQYF.

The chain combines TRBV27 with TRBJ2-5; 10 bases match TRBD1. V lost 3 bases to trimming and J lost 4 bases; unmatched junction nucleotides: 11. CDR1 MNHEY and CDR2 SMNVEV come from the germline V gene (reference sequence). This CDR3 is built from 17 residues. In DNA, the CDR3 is TGTGCCAGCAGTTTGTCGAGGACAGGGGGATTCGGAGAGACCCAGTACTTC. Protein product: CASSLSRTGGFGETQYF.

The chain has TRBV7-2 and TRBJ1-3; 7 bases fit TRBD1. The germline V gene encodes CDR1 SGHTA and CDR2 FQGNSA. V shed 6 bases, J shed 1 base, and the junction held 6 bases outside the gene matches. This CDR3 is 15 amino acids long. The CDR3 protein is CASSGRGISGNTIYF. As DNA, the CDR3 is TGTGCCAGCAGTGGCAGGGGGATTTCTGGAAACACCATATATTTT. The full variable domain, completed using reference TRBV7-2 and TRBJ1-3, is GAGVSQSPSNKVTEKGKDVELRCDPISGHTALYWYRQSLGQGLEFLIYFQGNSAPDKSGLPSDRFSAERTGGSVSTLTIQRTQQEDSAVYLCASSGRGISGNTIYFGEGSWLTVV.

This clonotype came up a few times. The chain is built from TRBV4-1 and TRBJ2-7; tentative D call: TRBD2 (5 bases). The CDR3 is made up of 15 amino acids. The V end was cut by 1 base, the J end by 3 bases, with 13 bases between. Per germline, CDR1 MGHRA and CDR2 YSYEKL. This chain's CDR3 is CASSQVSPGDYEQYF. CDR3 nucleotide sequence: TGCGCCAGCAGCCAAGTCAGCCCCGGGGACTACGAGCAGTACTTC.

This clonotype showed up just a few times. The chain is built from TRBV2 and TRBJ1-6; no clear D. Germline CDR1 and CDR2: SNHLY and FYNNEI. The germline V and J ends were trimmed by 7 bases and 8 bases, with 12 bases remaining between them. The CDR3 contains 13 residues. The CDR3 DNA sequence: TGTGCCAGCATGATGATTGGGGATTCACCCCTCCACTTT. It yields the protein CASMMIGDSPLHF.

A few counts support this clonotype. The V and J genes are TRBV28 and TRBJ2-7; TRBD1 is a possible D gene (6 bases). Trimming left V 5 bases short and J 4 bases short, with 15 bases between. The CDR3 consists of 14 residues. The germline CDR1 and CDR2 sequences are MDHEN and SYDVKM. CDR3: CASSPGHRPYEQYF. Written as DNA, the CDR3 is TGTGCCAGCAGTCCGGGACATAGGCCTTACGAGCAGTACTTC.

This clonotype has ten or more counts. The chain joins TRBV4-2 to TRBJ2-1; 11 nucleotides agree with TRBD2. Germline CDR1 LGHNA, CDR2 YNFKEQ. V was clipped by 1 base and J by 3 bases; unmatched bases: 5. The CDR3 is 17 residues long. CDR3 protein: CASSQGTSGSNYNEQFF. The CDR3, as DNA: TGTGCCAGCAGCCAAGGGACTAGCGGGTCTAACTACAATGAGCAGTTCTTC.

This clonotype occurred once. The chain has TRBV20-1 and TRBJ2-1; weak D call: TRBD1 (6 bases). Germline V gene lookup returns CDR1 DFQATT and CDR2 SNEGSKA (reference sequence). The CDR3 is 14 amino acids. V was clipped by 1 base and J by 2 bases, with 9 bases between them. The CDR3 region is CSARVRGPYNEQFF. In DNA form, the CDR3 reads TGCAGTGCTAGAGTCAGGGGTCCCTACAATGAGCAGTTCTTC.

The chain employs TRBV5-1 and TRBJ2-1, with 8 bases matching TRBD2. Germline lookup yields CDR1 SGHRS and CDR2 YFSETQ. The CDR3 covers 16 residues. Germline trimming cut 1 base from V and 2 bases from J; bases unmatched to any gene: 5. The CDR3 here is CASSLSGAGAYNEQFF. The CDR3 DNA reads TGCGCCAGCAGCTTGTCGGGAGCGGGAGCCTACAATGAGCAGTTCTTC.

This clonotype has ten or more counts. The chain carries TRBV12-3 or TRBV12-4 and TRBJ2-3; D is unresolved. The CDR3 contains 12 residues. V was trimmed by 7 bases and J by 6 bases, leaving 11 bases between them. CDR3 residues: CASTHRTDTQYF. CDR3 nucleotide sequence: TGTGCCAGCACCCACCGAACGGATACGCAGTATTTT.

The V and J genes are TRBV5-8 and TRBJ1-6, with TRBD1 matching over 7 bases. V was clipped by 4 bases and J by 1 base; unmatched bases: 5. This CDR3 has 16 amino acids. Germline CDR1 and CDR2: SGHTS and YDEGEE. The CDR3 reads CASSPHRGSYNSPLHF. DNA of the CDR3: TGTGCCAGCAGCCCGCACAGGGGATCCTATAATTCACCCCTCCACTTT.

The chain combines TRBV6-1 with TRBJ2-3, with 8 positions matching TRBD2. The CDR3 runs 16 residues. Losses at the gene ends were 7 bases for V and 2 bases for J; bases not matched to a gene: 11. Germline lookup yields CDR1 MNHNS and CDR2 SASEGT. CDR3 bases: TGTGCCAGCACTCAAGCGGGGGTGCGAAACACAGATACGCAGTATTTT. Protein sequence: CASTQAGVRNTDTQYF.

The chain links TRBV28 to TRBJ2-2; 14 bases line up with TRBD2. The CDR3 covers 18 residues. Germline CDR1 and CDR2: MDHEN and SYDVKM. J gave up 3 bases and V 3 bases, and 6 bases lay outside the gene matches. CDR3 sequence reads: CASSFSGLAGVDTGELFF. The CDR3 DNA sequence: TGTGCCAGCAGTTTTTCGGGACTAGCGGGAGTTGACACCGGGGAGCTGTTTTTT. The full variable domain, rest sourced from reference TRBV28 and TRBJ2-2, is DVKVTQSSRYLVKRTGEKVFLECVQDMDHENMFWYRQDPGLGLRLIYFSYDVKMKEKGDIPEGYSVSREKKERFSLILESASTNQTSMYLCASSFSGLAGVDTGELFFGEGSRLTVL.

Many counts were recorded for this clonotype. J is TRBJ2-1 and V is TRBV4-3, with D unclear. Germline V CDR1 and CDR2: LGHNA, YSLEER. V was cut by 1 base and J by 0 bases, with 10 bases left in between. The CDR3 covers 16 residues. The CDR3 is CASSQVTGHSYNEQFF. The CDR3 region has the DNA TGCGCCAGCAGCCAAGTTACCGGTCACTCCTACAATGAGCAGTTCTTC.

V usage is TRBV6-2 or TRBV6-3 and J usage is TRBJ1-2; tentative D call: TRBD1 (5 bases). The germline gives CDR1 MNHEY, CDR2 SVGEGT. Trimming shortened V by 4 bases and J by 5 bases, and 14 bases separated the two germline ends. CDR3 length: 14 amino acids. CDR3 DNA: TGTGCCAGCAGTTCCGGGGGTCCCCCATATGGCTACACCTTC. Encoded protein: CASSSGGPPYGYTF.

The CDR3 loop is CASSRTGDAGELFF. DNA of the CDR3: TGTGCCAGCAGTAGGACAGGGGATGCCGGGGAGCTGTTTTTT. The chain has TRBV11-2 and TRBJ2-2; 9 bases fit TRBD1. V shed 6 bases, J shed 6 bases, and the junction held 5 bases outside the gene matches. The CDR3 consists of 14 residues. The germline CDR1 and CDR2 sequences are SGHAT and FQNNGV. The complete variable domain, with remaining parts taken from reference TRBV11-2 and TRBJ2-2, reads EAGVAQSPRYKIIEKRQSVAFWCNPISGHATLYWYQQILGQGPKLLIQFQNNGVVDDSQLPKDRFSAERLKGVDSTLKIQPAKLEDSAVYLCASSRTGDAGELFFGEGSRLTVL.

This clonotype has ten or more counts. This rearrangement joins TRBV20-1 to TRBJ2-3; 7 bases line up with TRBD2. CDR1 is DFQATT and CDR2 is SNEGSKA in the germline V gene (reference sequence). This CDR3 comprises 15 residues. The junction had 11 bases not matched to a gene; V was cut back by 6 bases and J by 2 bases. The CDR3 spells CSADKAGPNTDTQYF. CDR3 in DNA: TGCAGTGCAGACAAAGCGGGACCTAACACAGATACGCAGTATTTT.

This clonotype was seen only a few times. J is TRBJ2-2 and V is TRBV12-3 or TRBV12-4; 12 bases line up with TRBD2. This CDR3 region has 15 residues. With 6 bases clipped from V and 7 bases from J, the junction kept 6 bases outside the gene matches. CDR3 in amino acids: CASRSLAGGFGELFF. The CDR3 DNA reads TGTGCCAGCAGAAGCCTAGCGGGGGGGTTCGGGGAGCTGTTTTTT.

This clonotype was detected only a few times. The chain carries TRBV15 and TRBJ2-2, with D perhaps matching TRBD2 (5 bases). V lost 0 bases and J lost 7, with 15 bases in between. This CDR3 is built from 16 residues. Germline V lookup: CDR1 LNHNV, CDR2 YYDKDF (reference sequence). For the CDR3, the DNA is TGTGCCACCAGCAGAGATACGGGAAGAGAGGGCGGGGAGCTGTTTTTT. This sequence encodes CATSRDTGREGGELFF.

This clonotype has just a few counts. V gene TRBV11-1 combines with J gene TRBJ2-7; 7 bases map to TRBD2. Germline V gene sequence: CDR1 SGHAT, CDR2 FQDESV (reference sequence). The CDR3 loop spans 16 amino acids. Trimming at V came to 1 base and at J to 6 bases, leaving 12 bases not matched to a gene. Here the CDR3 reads CASSLDRLATTSEQYF. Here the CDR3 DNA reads TGTGCCAGCAGCTTAGATAGACTAGCCACGACTTCCGAGCAGTACTTC.